The clone carrying this TCR beta chain is called medium-sized based on its frequency. These data belong to a study of T cells in women clearing cervical HPV infection. About the research overall: Blood came at first lesion visit for cases, post-clearance for controls.

Clones were read by immunoSEQ multiplex PCR, and TCRdb kept only the in-frame ones, dropping some. The repertoire shows 31,000 or so clones; the top ten hold 6.5% to 8%. Cervical HPV DNA detected by MY09/MY11 PCR, typed by dot-blot. The clonotype comes from a woman aged 18-70 years with a cervical HPV16 infection that either progressed to CIN3+ or cleared (not recorded which). Sequenced input: blood buffy coat.

The CDR3 is CASRRGGDYNEQFF. The part of the CDR3 DNA that was read is TGTGCCAGCAGGAGAGGCGGGGACTACAATGAG. This sequence joins TRBV14 and TRBJ2-1, with TRBD2 as a possible D gene (6 bases). The read ends 3 residues before the CDR3 terminus; that terminus is restored from the germline J gene. CDR1 SGHDN and CDR2 FVKESK come from the germline V gene. The CDR3 length is 14 residues. Trimming removed 6 bases at V and 3 bases at J, with 12 bases between.